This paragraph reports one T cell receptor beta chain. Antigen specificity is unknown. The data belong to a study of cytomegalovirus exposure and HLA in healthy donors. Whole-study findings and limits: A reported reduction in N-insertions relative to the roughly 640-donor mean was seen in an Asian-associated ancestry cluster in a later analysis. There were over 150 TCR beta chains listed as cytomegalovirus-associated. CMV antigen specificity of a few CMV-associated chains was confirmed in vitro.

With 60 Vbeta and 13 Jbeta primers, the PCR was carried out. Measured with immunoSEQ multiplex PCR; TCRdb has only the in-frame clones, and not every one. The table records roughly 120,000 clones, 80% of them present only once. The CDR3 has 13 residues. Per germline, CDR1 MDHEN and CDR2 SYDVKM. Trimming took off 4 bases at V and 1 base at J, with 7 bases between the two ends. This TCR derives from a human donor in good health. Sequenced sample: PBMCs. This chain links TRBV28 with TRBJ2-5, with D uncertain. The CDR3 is CASSSHTQETQYF. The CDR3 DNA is TGTGCCAGCAGTTCCCACACCCAAGAGACCCAGTACTTC.